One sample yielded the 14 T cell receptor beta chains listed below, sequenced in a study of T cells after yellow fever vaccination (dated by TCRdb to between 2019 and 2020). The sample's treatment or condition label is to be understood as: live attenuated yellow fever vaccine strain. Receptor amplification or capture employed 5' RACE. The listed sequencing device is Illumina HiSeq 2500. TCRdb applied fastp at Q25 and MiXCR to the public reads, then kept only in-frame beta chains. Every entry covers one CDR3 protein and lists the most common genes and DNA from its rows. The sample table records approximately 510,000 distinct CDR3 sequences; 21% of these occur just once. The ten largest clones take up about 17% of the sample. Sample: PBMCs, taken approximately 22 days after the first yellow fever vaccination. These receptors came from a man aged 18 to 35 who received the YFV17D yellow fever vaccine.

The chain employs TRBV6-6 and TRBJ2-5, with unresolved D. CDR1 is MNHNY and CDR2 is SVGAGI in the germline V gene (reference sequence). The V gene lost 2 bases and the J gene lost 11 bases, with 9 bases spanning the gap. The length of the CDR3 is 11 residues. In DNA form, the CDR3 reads TGTGCCAGCAGTTACGTCTGGCTACAGTACTTC. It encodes CASSYVWLQYF.

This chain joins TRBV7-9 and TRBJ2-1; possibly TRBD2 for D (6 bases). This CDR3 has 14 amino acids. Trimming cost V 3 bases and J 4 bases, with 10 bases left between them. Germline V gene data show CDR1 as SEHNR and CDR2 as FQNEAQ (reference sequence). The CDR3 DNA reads TGTGCCAGCAGCTTGCTAGCGCGGTACAATGAGCAGTTCTTC. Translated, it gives CASSLLARYNEQFF.

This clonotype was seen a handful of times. The CDR3 is CASSGRGTPNTGELFF. CDR3 sequence (DNA): TGTGCCAGCAGCGGTCGGGGGACACCGAACACCGGGGAGCTGTTTTTT. J is TRBJ2-2 and V is TRBV7-9; D is possibly TRBD1 or TRBD2 (6 bases each). Trimming cost V 5 bases and J 0 bases, with 13 bases left between them. The germline V gene has CDR1 SEHNR and CDR2 FQNEAQ (reference sequence). This CDR3 spans 16 amino acids.

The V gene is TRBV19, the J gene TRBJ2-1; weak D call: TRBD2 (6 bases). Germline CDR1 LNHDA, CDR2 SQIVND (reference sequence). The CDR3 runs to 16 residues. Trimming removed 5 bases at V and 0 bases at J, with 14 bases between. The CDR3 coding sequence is TGTGCCAGTAGTCGTTCCGGGAGCAGCTCCTACAATGAGCAGTTCTTC. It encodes CASSRSGSSSYNEQFF.

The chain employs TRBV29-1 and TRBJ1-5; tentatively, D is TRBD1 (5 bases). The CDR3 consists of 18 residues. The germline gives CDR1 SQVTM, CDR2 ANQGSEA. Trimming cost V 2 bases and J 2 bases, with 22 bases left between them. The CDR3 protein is CSVEWGRWKGSGNQPQHF. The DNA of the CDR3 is TGCAGCGTTGAATGGGGCAGGTGGAAGGGAAGCGGCAATCAGCCCCAGCATTTT.

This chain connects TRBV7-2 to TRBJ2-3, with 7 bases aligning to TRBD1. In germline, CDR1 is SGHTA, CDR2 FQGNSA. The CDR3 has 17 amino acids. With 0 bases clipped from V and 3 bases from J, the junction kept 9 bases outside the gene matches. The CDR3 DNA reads TGTGCCAGCAGCTTAGCGCGAGGGGGCAGGGGAACAGATACGCAGTATTTT. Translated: CASSLARGGRGTDTQYF.

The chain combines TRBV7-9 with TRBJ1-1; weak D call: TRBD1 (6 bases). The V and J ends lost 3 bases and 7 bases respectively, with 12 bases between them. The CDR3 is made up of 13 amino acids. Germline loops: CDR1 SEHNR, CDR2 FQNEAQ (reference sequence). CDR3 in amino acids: CASSFDRPGEAFF. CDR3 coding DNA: TGTGCCAGCAGCTTCGACAGGCCGGGTGAAGCTTTCTTT.

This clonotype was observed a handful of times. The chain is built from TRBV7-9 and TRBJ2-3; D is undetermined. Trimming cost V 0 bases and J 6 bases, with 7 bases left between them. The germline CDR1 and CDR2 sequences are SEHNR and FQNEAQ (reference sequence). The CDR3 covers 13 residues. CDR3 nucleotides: TGTGCCAGCAGCTTAGCGGAAGGGGATACGCAGTATTTT. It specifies CASSLAEGDTQYF.

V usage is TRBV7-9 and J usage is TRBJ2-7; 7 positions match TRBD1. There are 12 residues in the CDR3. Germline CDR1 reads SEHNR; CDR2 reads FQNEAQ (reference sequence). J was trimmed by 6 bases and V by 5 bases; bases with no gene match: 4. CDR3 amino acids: CASSATGIEQYV. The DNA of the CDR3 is TGTGCCAGCAGCGCGACAGGGATCGAGCAGTACGTC.

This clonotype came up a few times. In nucleotides, the CDR3 is TGCGCCAGCAGCCCCGGAGGTTCGCTAACCTACAATGAGCAGTTCTTC. Translating gives CASSPGGSLTYNEQFF. V usage is TRBV4-1 and J usage is TRBJ2-1, with D possibly being TRBD2 (5 bases). The V and J ends lost 4 bases and 2 bases respectively, with 15 bases between them. CDR1 and CDR2 from the germline V gene are MGHRA and YSYEKL. The CDR3 totals 16 residues.

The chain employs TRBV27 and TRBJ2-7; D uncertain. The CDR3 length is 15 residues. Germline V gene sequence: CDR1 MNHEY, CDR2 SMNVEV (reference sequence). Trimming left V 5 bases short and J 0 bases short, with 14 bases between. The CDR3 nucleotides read TGTGCCAGCAGTGGAGTCCCGCTCAGCTCCTACGAGCAGTACTTC. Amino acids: CASSGVPLSSYEQYF.

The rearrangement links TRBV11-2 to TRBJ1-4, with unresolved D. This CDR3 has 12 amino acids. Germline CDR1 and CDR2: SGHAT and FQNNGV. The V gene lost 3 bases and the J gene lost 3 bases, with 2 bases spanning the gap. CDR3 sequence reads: CASSFPNEKLFF. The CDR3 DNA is TGTGCCAGCAGCTTCCCTAATGAAAAACTGTTTTTT.

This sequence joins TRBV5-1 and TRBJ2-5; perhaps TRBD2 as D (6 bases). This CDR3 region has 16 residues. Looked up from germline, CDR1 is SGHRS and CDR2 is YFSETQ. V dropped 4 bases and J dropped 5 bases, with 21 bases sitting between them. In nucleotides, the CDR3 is TGCGCCAGCAGCCCTAGCTTCGGCGGGGCTCGGGAGACCCAGTACTTC. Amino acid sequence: CASSPSFGGARETQYF.

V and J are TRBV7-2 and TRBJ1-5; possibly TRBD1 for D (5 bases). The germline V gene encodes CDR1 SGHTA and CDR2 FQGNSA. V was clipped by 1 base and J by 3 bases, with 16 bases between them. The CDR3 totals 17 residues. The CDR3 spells CASSLVGGVGNNQPQHF. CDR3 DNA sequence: TGTGCCAGCAGCTTAGTGGGGGGGGTAGGAAACAATCAGCCCCAGCATTTT. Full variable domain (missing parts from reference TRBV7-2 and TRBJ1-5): GAGVSQSPSNKVTEKGKDVELRCDPISGHTALYWYRQSLGQGLEFLIYFQGNSAPDKSGLPSDRFSAERTGGSVSTLTIQRTQQEDSAVYLCASSLVGGVGNNQPQHFGDGTRLSIL.